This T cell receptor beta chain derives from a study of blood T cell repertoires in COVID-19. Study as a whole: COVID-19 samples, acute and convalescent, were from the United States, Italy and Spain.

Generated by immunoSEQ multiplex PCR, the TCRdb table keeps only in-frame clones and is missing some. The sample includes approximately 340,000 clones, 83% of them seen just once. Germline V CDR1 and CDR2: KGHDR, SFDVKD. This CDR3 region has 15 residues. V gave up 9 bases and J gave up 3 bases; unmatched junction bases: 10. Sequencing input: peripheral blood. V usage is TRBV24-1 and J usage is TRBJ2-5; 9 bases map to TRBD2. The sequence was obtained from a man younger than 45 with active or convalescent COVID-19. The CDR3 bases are TGTGCCACCGGGGGCGGGGGGGCGAATGAAGAGACCCAGTACTTC. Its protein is CATGGGGANEETQYF.